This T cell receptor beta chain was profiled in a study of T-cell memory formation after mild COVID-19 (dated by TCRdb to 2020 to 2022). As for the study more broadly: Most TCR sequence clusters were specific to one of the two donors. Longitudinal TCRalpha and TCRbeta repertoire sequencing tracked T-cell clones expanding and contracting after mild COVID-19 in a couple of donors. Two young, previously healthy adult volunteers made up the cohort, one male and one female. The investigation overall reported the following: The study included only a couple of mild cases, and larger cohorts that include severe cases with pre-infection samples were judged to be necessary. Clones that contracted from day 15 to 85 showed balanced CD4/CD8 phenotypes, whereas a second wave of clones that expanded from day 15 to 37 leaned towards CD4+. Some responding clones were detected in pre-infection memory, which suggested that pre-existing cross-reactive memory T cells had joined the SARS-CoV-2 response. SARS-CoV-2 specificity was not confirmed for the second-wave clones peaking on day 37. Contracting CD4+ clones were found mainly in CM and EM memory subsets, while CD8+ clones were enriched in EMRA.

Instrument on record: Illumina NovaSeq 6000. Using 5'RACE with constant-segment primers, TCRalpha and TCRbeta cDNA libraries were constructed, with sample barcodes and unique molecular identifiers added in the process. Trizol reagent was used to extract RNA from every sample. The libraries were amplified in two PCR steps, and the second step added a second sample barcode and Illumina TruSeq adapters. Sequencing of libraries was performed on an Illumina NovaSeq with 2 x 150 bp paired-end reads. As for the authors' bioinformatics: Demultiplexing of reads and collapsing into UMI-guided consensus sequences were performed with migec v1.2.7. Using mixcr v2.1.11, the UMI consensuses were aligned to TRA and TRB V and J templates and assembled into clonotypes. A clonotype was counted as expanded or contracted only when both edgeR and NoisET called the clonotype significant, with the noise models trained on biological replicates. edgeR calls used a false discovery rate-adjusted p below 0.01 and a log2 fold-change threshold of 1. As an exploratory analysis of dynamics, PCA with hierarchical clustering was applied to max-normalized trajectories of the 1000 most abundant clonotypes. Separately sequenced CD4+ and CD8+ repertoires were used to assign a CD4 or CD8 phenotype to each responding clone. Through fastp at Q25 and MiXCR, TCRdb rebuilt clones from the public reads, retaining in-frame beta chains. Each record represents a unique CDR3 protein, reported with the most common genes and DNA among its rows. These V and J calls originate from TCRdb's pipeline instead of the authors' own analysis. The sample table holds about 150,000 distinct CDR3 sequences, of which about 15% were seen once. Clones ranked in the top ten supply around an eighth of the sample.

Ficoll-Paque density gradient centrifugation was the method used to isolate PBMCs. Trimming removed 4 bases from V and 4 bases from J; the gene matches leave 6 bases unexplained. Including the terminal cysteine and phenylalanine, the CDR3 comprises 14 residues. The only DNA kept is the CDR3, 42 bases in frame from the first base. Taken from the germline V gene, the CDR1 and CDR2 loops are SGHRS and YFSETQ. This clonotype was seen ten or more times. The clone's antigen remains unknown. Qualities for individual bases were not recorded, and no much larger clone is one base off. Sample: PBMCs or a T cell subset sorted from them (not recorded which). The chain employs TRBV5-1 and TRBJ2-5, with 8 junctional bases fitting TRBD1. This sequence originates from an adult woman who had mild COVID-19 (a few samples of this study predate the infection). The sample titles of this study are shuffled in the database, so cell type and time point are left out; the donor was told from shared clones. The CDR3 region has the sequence CASSTGQGRETQYF. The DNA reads TGCGCCAGCAGCACCGGACAGGGACGAGAGACCCAGTACTTC.